A single sample is the source of the 23 T cell receptor beta chains below, sequenced in a study of CD8 T cells in ankylosing spondylitis. TCRdb reprocessed the 5' RACE reads with MiXCR, giving one entry per CDR3 protein. The sample contains 250,000 to 300,000 distinct CDR3 sequences, 20% of which appear only once. Material for sequencing was blood, either unsorted or a sorted T cell fraction (not recorded which). The receptors originated from a male donor with ankylosing spondylitis or in good health (not recorded which).

This chain uses TRBV6-1 with TRBJ2-1; possibly TRBD1 for D (6 bases). The germline V gene encodes CDR1 MNHNS and CDR2 SASEGT. The CDR3 consists of 13 residues. Deletions cut 3 bases from V and 8 bases from J, with 11 bases between. CDR3: CASSDRGRDEQFF. Here the CDR3 DNA reads TGTGCCAGCAGTGACAGGGGTAGAGATGAGCAGTTCTTC.

This clonotype was found many times. J is TRBJ2-3 and V is TRBV20-1, with 7 bases identical to TRBD1. CDR1 DFQATT and CDR2 SNEGSKA come from the germline V gene (reference sequence). CDR3 length equals 15 residues. V was pared by 1 base and J by 4 bases, with 8 bases of the junction left unmatched. Written as DNA, the CDR3 is TGCAGTGCTAGAGGATACAGGGGTTTGTCAGATACGCAGTATTTT. Translation: CSARGYRGLSDTQYF.

This clonotype has just a few counts. V is TRBV18 and J is TRBJ2-3, with D possibly called TRBD1 or TRBD2 (5 bases each). The germline V and J ends were trimmed by 4 bases and 3 bases, with 8 bases remaining between them. Germline V CDR1 and CDR2: KGHSH, LQKENI. The CDR3 length is 13 residues. This CDR3 reads CASSRDRTDTQYF. The CDR3 nucleotides are TGTGCCAGCTCACGGGACCGGACAGATACGCAGTATTTT.

This clonotype turned up a few times. This chain joins TRBV5-6 and TRBJ1-2; 11 bases match TRBD1. Trimming removed 1 base from V and 4 bases from J; junction bases left unmatched: 9. The germline V gene has CDR1 SGHDT and CDR2 YYEEEE. The CDR3 is 17 residues long. Written as DNA, the CDR3 is TGTGCCAGCAGCTTGCGGGGACAGGGGGAGTCCCGCTATGGCTACACCTTC. Amino acids: CASSLRGQGESRYGYTF.

This clonotype was picked up many times. CDR3 region: CSVVLAGGPNEQFF. CDR3 nucleotide sequence: TGCAGCGTTGTACTAGCGGGAGGGCCTAATGAGCAGTTCTTC. The genes are TRBV29-1 and TRBJ2-1; 13 bases fit TRBD2. The CDR3 consists of 14 residues. Germline values: CDR1 SQVTM, CDR2 ANQGSEA. V shed 4 bases, J shed 7 bases, and the junction held 4 bases outside the gene matches.

The chain uses TRBV20-1 and TRBJ2-2; D remains ambiguous. This CDR3 has 13 amino acids. CDR1 is DFQATT, CDR2 SNEGSKA, per germline (reference sequence). The V end lost 5 bases, the J end lost 6 bases, and 13 bases lay between the germline ends. For the CDR3, the DNA is TGCAGTGCTCATAAGGGCCACTCCGGGGAGCTGTTTTTT. Its protein is CSAHKGHSGELFF.

This clonotype has a handful of counts. This sequence joins TRBV27 and TRBJ1-1; TRBD1 agrees at 7 bases. This CDR3 contains 14 residues. With V trimmed by 8 bases and J by 3 bases, 9 bases remained unmatched. CDR1 and CDR2 (germline): MNHEY, SMNVEV (reference sequence). The CDR3 spells CASLQGLGYTEAFF. The DNA of the CDR3 is TGTGCCAGCTTACAGGGGTTGGGGTACACTGAAGCTTTCTTT.

The CDR3 spells CASSIDSPDTQYF. The CDR3 DNA reads as TGTGCCAGTAGTATCGACAGCCCAGATACGCAGTATTTT. The chain couples TRBV19 to TRBJ2-3; maybe TRBD1 (5 bases). Deletions cut 3 bases from V and 4 bases from J, with 8 bases between. The CDR3 contains 13 residues. Germline-derived CDR1 and CDR2 are LNHDA and SQIVND (reference sequence).

This clonotype appeared a few times. This chain uses TRBV12-3 or TRBV12-4 with TRBJ1-1; 7 bases agree with TRBD1. Unmatched junction bases numbered 6, after V lost 3 bases and J lost 5 bases. The length of the CDR3 is 14 residues. DNA for the CDR3: TGTGCCAGCAGTTTCCGACAGGGAGCTACTGAAGCTTTCTTT. The encoded protein is CASSFRQGATEAFF.

The gene calls are TRBV9 and TRBJ1-1, with D possibly matching TRBD1 (6 bases). This CDR3 region has 17 residues. V was cut by 3 bases and J by 3 bases, with 21 bases left in between. Germline CDR1 SGDLS, CDR2 YYNGEE. The CDR3 is CASSGGQRYDSDTEAFF. The CDR3 DNA reads TGTGCCAGCAGCGGCGGACAGCGCTACGACTCGGACACTGAAGCTTTCTTT.

This clonotype was counted only a few times. The chain joins TRBV7-8 to TRBJ2-1, with TRBD2 identical over 13 bases. The V gene end was trimmed by 5 bases and the J gene end by 6 bases; junction bases not matched to a gene: 4. The length of the CDR3 is 15 residues. Germline lookup yields CDR1 SGHVS and CDR2 FQNEAQ. The chain's CDR3 is CASSPGLAGTNEQFF. The CDR3 DNA reads TGTGCCAGCAGCCCGGGACTAGCGGGGACCAATGAGCAGTTCTTC.

This clonotype has a count of ten or more. The rearrangement links TRBV6-1 to TRBJ1-5, with a weak D call TRBD1 (5 bases). The ends were cut back, 7 bases at V and 2 bases at J, with 15 bases in the middle. The CDR3 extends over 15 amino acids. CDR1 and CDR2 from the germline V gene are MNHNS and SASEGT. The CDR3 protein is CASKAGQGGNQPQHF. In DNA, the CDR3 is TGTGCCAGCAAGGCCGGGCAGGGTGGCAATCAGCCCCAGCATTTT.

This clonotype was observed at least ten times. CDR3 amino acids: CASSYGAAPSTDTQYF. CDR3 nucleotide sequence: TGTGCCAGCAGTTACGGGGCAGCCCCTAGCACAGATACGCAGTATTTT. The chain combines TRBV6-5 with TRBJ2-3, with a tentative D call TRBD1 (5 bases). V lost 2 bases and J lost 0, with 12 bases in between. This CDR3 contains 16 residues. Per the germline V gene, CDR1 is MNHEY and CDR2 is SVGAGI.

This clonotype was recorded a few times. The rearrangement uses TRBV12-3 or TRBV12-4 and TRBJ2-2; TRBD2 agrees at 9 bases. The CDR3 length is 18 residues. The J segment lost 1 base and the V segment lost 10 bases, leaving 16 bases of the junction unmatched. This CDR3 is CATQRGEKVLLNTGELFF. CDR3 nucleotide sequence: TGTGCCACCCAGCGGGGGGAGAAGGTTCTCTTGAACACCGGGGAGCTGTTTTTT.

In its sample, this clonotype was seen once. This chain links TRBV10-3 with TRBJ2-1, with D perhaps matching TRBD1 (6 bases). The V gene's germline CDR1 is ENHRY and CDR2 SYGVKD. CDR3 size: 15 residues. The ends were cut back, 4 bases at V and 8 bases at J, with 18 bases in the middle. As DNA, the CDR3 is TGTGCCATCAGTGTCTGGGACATCTCTGGGGATGAGCAGTTCTTC. This translates into CAISVWDISGDEQFF.

In this sample, this clonotype turned up a few times. The chain joins TRBV20-1 to TRBJ1-2, with 8 bases fitting TRBD1. This CDR3 region has 15 residues. V lost 2 bases and J lost 1; bases outside the gene matches: 6. The germline gives CDR1 DFQATT, CDR2 SNEGSKA (reference sequence). The DNA for the CDR3 is TGCAGTGCTAGAACTTTGGGACAGGATAACTATGGCTACACCTTC. Translating gives CSARTLGQDNYGYTF.

This clonotype was counted only a few times. The rearrangement links TRBV5-1 to TRBJ2-2; no firm D call. The V end lost 6 bases, the J end lost 1 base, and 7 bases lay between the germline ends. CDR3 length: 13 amino acids. Germline loops: CDR1 SGHRS, CDR2 YFSETQ. The CDR3 DNA reads TGCGCCAGCATGGGCCGGAACACCGGGGAGCTGTTTTTT. Protein sequence: CASMGRNTGELFF.

CDR3 coding DNA: TGTGCCAGCAGCAAAGATCCGGGTGATGAGCAGTTCTTC. Translated, it gives CASSKDPGDEQFF. J is TRBJ2-1 and V is TRBV21-1; the D segment call TRBD1 is taken from the table without a DNA check. TRBV21-1 is a pseudogene segment. This CDR3 has 13 residues.

This clonotype has just one count. The rearrangement joins TRBV15 to TRBJ2-3; tentative D call: TRBD1 (6 bases). The ends were cut back, 1 base at V and 2 bases at J, with 7 bases in the middle. Per the germline V gene, CDR1 is LNHNV and CDR2 is YYDKDF (reference sequence). The CDR3 spans 14 residues. The CDR3 protein is CATSRGTATDTQYF. CDR3 coding DNA: TGTGCCACCAGCAGAGGGACAGCCACAGATACGCAGTATTTT.

This clonotype was observed a handful of times. This chain connects TRBV7-2 to TRBJ2-1; 10 nucleotides line up with TRBD2. The length of the CDR3 is 16 residues. J lost 6 bases, V lost 2 bases, and 7 bases had no gene match. Germline lookup yields CDR1 SGHTA and CDR2 FQGNSA. The CDR3 bases are TGTGCCAGCAGCTTAACAGCGGGAGGGCCTCTCAATGAGCAGTTCTTC. Translated, it gives CASSLTAGGPLNEQFF.

A few counts support this clonotype. The J gene is TRBJ1-5, the V gene TRBV5-8, with D hard to call. The V end was cut by 6 bases, the J end by 10 bases, with 11 bases between. Germline V gives CDR1 SGHTS, CDR2 YDEGEE. There are 11 residues in the CDR3. The CDR3 is CASTSMGPQHF. The CDR3 DNA reads TGTGCCAGCACCTCCATGGGACCCCAGCATTTT.

V is TRBV12-3 or TRBV12-4 and J is TRBJ1-1; the D gene is possibly TRBD1 (6 bases). The V end was cut by 3 bases, the J end by 3 bases, with 11 bases between. The CDR3 has 14 residues. The CDR3 protein is CASSLAGVDTEAFF. In DNA, the CDR3 is TGTGCCAGCAGTTTGGCAGGGGTGGACACTGAAGCTTTCTTT.

The chain employs TRBV27 and TRBJ2-1, with 11 bases identical to TRBD2. This CDR3 spans 15 amino acids. With V trimmed by 4 bases and J by 6 bases, 5 bases remained unmatched. Germline CDR1 reads MNHEY; CDR2 reads SMNVEV (reference sequence). The CDR3 protein is CASSSGTSGTNEQFF. The CDR3 DNA reads as TGTGCCAGCAGTTCCGGGACTAGCGGAACCAATGAGCAGTTCTTC.